The 20 T cell receptor beta chains in this list originate from one sample, sequenced in a study of OX40 agonist ivuxolimab in advanced cancers. Method: immunoSEQ multiplex PCR; TCRdb's copy keeps in-frame clones and lacks some. The sample lists 70,000 or so clones, roughly nine tenths seen once, with under 0.75% in the top ten. Sequencing used CD4+ or CD8+ T cells sorted from blood, obtained in a trial of the OX40 agonist ivuxolimab. These receptors were collected from an adult with an advanced solid tumor such as melanoma, head and neck, liver or kidney cancer.

V and J are TRBV5-1 and TRBJ2-1, with TRBD1 identical over 11 bases. The length of the CDR3 is 15 residues. The V and J ends lost 6 bases and 3 bases, in that order; junction bases with no gene match: 5. The germline V gene encodes CDR1 SGHRS and CDR2 YFSETQ. The CDR3 DNA reads as TGCGCCAGCAATACCGGGACAGGGGGCTACAATGAGCAGTTCTTC. Its protein product is CASNTGTGGYNEQFF.

About this clone itself: Other nucleotide sequences from this sample produce the same CDR3. J is TRBJ1-3 and V is TRBV5-1, with D possibly being TRBD1 (5 bases). CDR1 SGHRS and CDR2 YFSETQ come from the germline V gene. The V end was cut by 5 bases, the J end by 5 bases, with 14 bases between. The length of the CDR3 is 14 residues. The CDR3 DNA reads as TGCGCCAGCAGTCCTGCCTCAGGGCGAAACACCATATATTTT. It yields the protein CASSPASGRNTIYF.

The chain combines TRBV19 with TRBJ1-5; a possible D gene is TRBD1 (5 bases). This CDR3 has 14 amino acids. Germline V gives CDR1 LNHDA, CDR2 SQIVND (reference sequence). V lost 10 bases and J lost 2, with 15 bases in between. The CDR3 bases are TGTGCCACCGACAGAAACGGGGGCAATCAGCCCCAGCATTTT. It yields the protein CATDRNGGNQPQHF.

This chain uses TRBV28 with TRBJ2-3, with D maybe TRBD2 (6 bases). The CDR3 length is 14 residues. CDR1 is MDHEN, CDR2 SYDVKM, per germline. Trimming shortened V by 5 bases and J by 1 base, and 10 bases separated the two germline ends. The CDR3 loop is CASSPSGGTDTQYF. CDR3 in DNA: TGTGCCAGCAGTCCTTCGGGGGGCACAGATACGCAGTATTTT.

This sequence joins TRBV18 and TRBJ2-1; D might be TRBD2 (7 bases). Trimming shortened V by 2 bases and J by 5 bases, and 19 bases separated the two germline ends. The germline V gene has CDR1 KGHSH and CDR2 LQKENI. This CDR3 is 17 amino acids long. The CDR3 sequence is CASSPSKVGGGDNEQFF. CDR3 bases: TGTGCCAGCTCACCATCGAAAGTGGGAGGGGGGGACAATGAGCAGTTCTTC.

The J gene is TRBJ1-1, the V gene TRBV19; D not certain. This CDR3 has 15 residues. V lost 0 bases, J lost 5 bases, and 13 bases lay in between. Germline V gene lookup returns CDR1 LNHDA and CDR2 SQIVND (reference sequence). The CDR3 region has the DNA TGTGCCAGTAGTATAGAACGTTGGCAGAGAACTGAAGCTTTCTTT. It specifies CASSIERWQRTEAFF.

The genes are TRBV5-1 and TRBJ1-4; D ambiguous. This CDR3 has 15 residues. Germline CDR1 and CDR2: SGHRS and YFSETQ. V dropped 4 bases and J dropped 8 bases, with 18 bases sitting between them. The CDR3 spells CASSPDGLGGEKLFF. The CDR3 DNA sequence: TGCGCCAGCAGCCCCGACGGTCTCGGCGGGGAAAAACTGTTTTTT.

The chain joins TRBV7-9 to TRBJ1-3; D remains ambiguous. CDR1 is SEHNR, CDR2 FQNEAQ, per germline (reference sequence). This CDR3 spans 14 amino acids. V dropped 0 bases and J dropped 4 bases, with 7 bases sitting between them. The CDR3 reads CASSLASPGNTIYF. The CDR3 coding sequence is TGTGCCAGCAGCTTAGCGTCCCCCGGAAACACCATATATTTT.

This clone was counted only a few times. Germline is not matched at one junction end, which may reflect a read error. The chain uses TRBV7-7 and TRBJ1-6, with no clear D. Germline V CDR1 and CDR2: SSHAT, FNYEAQ (reference sequence). This CDR3 spans 13 amino acids. The CDR3 region has the DNA TGTGCCAGCAGCACCTCCGATAATTCACCCCTCCACTTT. It codes for CASSTSDNSPLHF.

The V and J genes are TRBV2 and TRBJ2-2, with TRBD1 matching 7 bases. The germline gives CDR1 SNHLY, CDR2 FYNNEI. V shed 5 bases and J 7 bases; nucleotides not matched to a gene: 7. The CDR3 totals 14 residues. This chain's CDR3 is CASSLDRLDGELFF. CDR3 nucleotide sequence: TGTGCCAGCAGTTTGGACAGGTTGGACGGGGAGCTGTTTTTT.

The chain recombines TRBV5-6 with TRBJ2-6; D gene ambiguous. Germline loops: CDR1 SGHDT, CDR2 YYEEEE. This CDR3 region has 15 residues. Trimming cost V 3 bases and J 0 bases, with 7 bases left between them. The CDR3 reads CASSSVGSGANVLTF. Written as DNA, the CDR3 is TGTGCCAGCAGCTCCGTGGGCTCTGGGGCCAACGTCCTGACTTTC.

The chain is built from TRBV9 and TRBJ2-7; a possible D gene is TRBD1 (6 bases). The CDR3 runs 14 residues. From germline, CDR1 is SGDLS and CDR2 YYNGEE. The ends were cut back, 4 bases at V and 2 bases at J, with 13 bases in the middle. The DNA for the CDR3 is TGTGCCAGCAGCCCAATTGGGACAACCTACGAGCAGTACTTC. Protein: CASSPIGTTYEQYF.

The V gene is TRBV7-2, the J gene TRBJ1-4; 10 bases align to TRBD1. Per the germline V gene, CDR1 is SGHTA and CDR2 is FQGNSA. V lost 10 bases to trimming and J lost 0 bases; unmatched junction nucleotides: 5. The CDR3 spans 15 residues. The CDR3 reads CATKDRGATNEKLFF. The DNA for the CDR3 is TGTGCCACCAAGGACAGGGGGGCAACTAATGAAAAACTGTTTTTT.

V and J are TRBV5-4 and TRBJ2-2, with D possibly called TRBD1 or TRBD2 (5 bases each). The CDR3 extends over 14 amino acids. Germline CDR1 SGHNT, CDR2 YYREEE (reference sequence). V was pared by 4 bases and J by 5 bases, with 12 bases between. CDR3 loop: CASSPPGQTGELFF. The CDR3 nucleotides are TGTGCCAGCAGCCCCCCGGGGCAGACCGGGGAGCTGTTTTTT. The whole variable domain, filled in from reference TRBV5-4 and TRBJ2-2, reads ETGVTQSPTHLIKTRGQQVTLRCSSQSGHNTVSWYQQALGQGPQFIFQYYREEENGRGNFPPRFSGLQFPNYSSELNVNALELDDSALYLCASSPPGQTGELFFGEGSRLTVL.

The V and J genes are TRBV5-1 and TRBJ2-7; D is possibly TRBD1 (5 bases). The V and J ends lost 0 bases and 7 bases respectively, with 11 bases between them. The germline V gene has CDR1 SGHRS and CDR2 YFSETQ. The CDR3 is made up of 13 amino acids. CDR3 sequence reads: CASSLAFQGEQYF. The DNA of the CDR3 is TGCGCCAGCAGCTTGGCCTTTCAGGGAGAGCAGTACTTC.

J is TRBJ2-1 and V is TRBV7-6; 8 bases are shared with TRBD1. Germline V gives CDR1 SGHVS, CDR2 FNYEAQ. J was trimmed by 5 bases and V by 5 bases; bases with no gene match: 11. This CDR3 region has 16 residues. The CDR3 region has the DNA TGTGCCAGCAGCCCATTAACAGGGGGGAGACACAATGAGCAGTTCTTC. This encodes CASSPLTGGRHNEQFF.

The chain links TRBV7-3 to TRBJ1-4; no definite D call. There are 13 residues in the CDR3. From germline, CDR1 is SGHTA and CDR2 FQGTGA. V was shortened by 5 bases and J by 8 bases, with 12 bases between the two germline ends. CDR3 protein: CASSRSSGEKLFF. The CDR3 DNA reads TGTGCCAGCAGCCGAAGTAGTGGGGAAAAACTGTTTTTT.

The rearrangement joins TRBV18 to TRBJ2-7, with 10 bases that match TRBD1. Germline CDR1 reads KGHSH; CDR2 reads LQKENI. The CDR3 contains 14 residues. The V gene end was trimmed by 3 bases and the J gene end by 3 bases; junction bases not matched to a gene: 2. CDR3 sequence: CASSPRDRGYEQYF. The CDR3 nucleotides are TGTGCCAGCTCACCGAGGGACAGGGGCTACGAGCAGTACTTC.

The V call is TRBV7-2, the J call TRBJ1-1; no firm D call. Between the trimmed V and J ends, which lost 1 base and 4 bases, there was a span of 7 bases. Germline-derived CDR1 and CDR2 are SGHTA and FQGNSA. The CDR3 contains 13 residues. The CDR3 DNA is TGTGCCAGCAGCTTAGGGGTGAGCACTGAAGCTTTCTTT. It translates to CASSLGVSTEAFF.

V gene TRBV28 combines with J gene TRBJ1-2; 7 nucleotides align to TRBD1. J was trimmed by 3 bases and V by 11 bases; bases with no gene match: 9. This CDR3 is built from 13 residues. Germline loops: CDR1 MDHEN, CDR2 SYDVKM. CDR3 coding DNA: TGTGCCTCAGGGGGGGCCGGGGACTATGGCTACACCTTC. Residues: CASGGAGDYGYTF.